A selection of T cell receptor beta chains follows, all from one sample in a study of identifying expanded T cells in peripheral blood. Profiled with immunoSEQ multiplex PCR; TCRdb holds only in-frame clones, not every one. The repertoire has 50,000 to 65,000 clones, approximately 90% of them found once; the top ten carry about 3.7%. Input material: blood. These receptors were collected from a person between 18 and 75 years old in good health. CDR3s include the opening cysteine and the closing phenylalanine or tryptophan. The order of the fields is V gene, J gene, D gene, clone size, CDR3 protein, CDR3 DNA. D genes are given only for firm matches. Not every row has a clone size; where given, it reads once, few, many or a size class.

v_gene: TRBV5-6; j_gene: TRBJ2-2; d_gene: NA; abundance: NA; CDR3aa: CASSYRETPGELFF; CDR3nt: TGTGCCAGCAGCTACCGCGAAACCCCAGGGGAGCTGTTTTTT
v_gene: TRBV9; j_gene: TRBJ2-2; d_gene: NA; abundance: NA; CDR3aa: CASSVGDRMNTGELFF; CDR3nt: TGTGCCAGCAGCGTAGGAGACAGGATGAACACCGGGGAGCTGTTTTTT
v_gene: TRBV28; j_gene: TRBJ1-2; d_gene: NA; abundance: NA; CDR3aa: CASLPGPGYGYTF; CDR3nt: TGTGCCAGCCTCCCGGGCCCAGGCTATGGCTACACCTTC
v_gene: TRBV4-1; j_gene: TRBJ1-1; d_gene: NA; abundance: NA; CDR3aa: CASSQEKGRFEAFF; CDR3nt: TGCGCCAGCAGCCAAGAGAAGGGCCGCTTTGAAGCTTTCTTT
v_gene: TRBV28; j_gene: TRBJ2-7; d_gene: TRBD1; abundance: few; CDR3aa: CASSTPGQGLAYEQYF; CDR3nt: TGTGCCAGCAGCACGCCGGGACAGGGCTTAGCCTACGAGCAGTACTTC
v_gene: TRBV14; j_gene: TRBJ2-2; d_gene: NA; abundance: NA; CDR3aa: CASSQDFQYHDSRTGELFF; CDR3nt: TGTGCCAGCAGCCAAGATTTTCAATATCACGACAGTCGGACCGGGGAGCTGTTTTTT
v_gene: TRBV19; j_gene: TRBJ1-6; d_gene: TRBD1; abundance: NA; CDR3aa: CASRPTGDTYSPLHF; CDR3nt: TGTGCCAGTAGACCGACAGGGGACACGTATTCACCCCTCCACTTT
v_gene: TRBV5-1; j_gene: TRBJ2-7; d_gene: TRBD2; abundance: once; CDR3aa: CASSPRGITYEQYF; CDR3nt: TGCGCCAGCAGCCCGCGGGGGATTACCTACGAGCAGTACTTC
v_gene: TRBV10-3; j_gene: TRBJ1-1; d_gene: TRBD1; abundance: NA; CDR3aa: CAISESRLTGDTEAFF; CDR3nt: TGTGCCATCAGTGAGTCTCGTTTGACAGGGGACACTGAAGCTTTCTTT
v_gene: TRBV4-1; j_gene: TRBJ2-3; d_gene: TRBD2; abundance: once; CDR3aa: CASNFGRSTDTQYF; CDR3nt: TGCGCCAGCAATTTCGGGAGGAGCACAGATACGCAGTATTTT
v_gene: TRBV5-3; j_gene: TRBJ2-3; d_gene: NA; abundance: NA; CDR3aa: CARSTILSDTQYF; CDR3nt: TGTGCCAGAAGCACTATACTCTCAGATACGCAGTATTTT
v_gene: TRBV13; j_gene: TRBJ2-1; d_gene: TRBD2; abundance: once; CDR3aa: CASSFPGGGLRDEQFF; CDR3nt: TGTGCCAGCAGCTTCCCCGGGGGGGGGCTTCGTGATGAGCAGTTCTTC
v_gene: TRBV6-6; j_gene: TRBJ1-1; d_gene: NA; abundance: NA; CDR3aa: CASTTARGPEAFF; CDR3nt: TGTGCCAGCACCACGGCCCGAGGGCCTGAAGCTTTCTTT
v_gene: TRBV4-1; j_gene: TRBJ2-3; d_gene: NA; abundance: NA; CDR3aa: CASSQDRADYTDTQYF; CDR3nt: TGCGCCAGCAGCCAAGATAGGGCCGATTACACAGATACGCAGTATTTT
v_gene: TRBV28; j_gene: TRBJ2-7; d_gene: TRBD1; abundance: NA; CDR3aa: CASASPGQQYEQYF; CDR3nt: TGTGCCAGCGCCTCACCGGGACAGCAATACGAGCAGTACTTC
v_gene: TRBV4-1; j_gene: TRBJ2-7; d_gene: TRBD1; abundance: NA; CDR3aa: CASSWTGGSDEQYF; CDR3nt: TGCGCCAGCAGCTGGACAGGGGGAAGCGACGAGCAGTACTTC
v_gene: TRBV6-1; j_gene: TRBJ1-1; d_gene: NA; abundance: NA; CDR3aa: CASSEQGQAEAFF; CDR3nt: TGTGCCAGCAGTGAACAGGGTCAAGCTGAAGCTTTCTTT
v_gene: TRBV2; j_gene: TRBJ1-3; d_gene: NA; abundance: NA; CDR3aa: CASQTARSGNTIYF; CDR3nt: TGTGCCAGCCAGACAGCCCGCTCTGGAAACACCATATATTTT
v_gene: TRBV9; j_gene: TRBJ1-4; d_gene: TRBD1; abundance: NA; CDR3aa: CASSPQGAANEKLFF; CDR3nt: TGTGCCAGCAGCCCACAGGGGGCGGCTAATGAAAAACTGTTTTTT
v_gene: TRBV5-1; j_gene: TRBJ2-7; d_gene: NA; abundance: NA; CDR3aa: CASSLEGRNYEQYF; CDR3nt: TGCGCCAGCAGCTTGGAGGGCAGAAACTACGAGCAGTACTTC
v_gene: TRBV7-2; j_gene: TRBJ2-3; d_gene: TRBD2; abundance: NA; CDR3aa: CASSLVSSGGADTQYF; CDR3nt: TGTGCCAGCAGCTTAGTATCTAGCGGGGGGGCCGATACGCAGTATTTT
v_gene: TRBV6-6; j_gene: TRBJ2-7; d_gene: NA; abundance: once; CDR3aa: CASSPTLNSYEQYF; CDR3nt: TGTGCCAGCAGTCCCACGCTAAACTCCTACGAGCAGTACTTC
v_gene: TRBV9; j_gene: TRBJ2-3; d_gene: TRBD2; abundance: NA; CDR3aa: CASSAGGLGGTQYF; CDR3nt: TGTGCCAGCAGCGCGGGGGGACTGGGAGGTACGCAGTATTTT
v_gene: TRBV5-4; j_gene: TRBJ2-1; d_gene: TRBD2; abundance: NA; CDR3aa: CASSPRGGSSYNEQFF; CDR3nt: TGTGCCAGCAGTCCCCGGGGGGGGAGCTCCTACAATGAGCAGTTCTTC
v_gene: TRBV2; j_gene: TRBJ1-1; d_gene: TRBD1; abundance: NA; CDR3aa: CASRTGLGSTEAFF; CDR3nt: TGTGCCAGCAGGACAGGGCTCGGTAGTACTGAAGCTTTCTTT
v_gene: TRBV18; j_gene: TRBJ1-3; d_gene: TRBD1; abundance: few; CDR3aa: CASSHGTGSGNTIYF; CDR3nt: TGTGCCAGCTCACACGGGACAGGCTCTGGAAACACCATATATTTT
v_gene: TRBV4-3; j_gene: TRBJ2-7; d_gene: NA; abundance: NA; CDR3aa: CASSQEAEGGYEQYF; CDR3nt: TGCGCCAGCAGCCAAGAAGCAGAGGGGGGCTACGAGCAGTACTTC
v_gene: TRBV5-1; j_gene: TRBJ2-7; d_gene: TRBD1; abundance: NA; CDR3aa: CASSSGQRYEQYF; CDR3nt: TGCGCCAGCAGCTCGGGACAGAGGTACGAGCAGTACTTC